This TCR beta chain originates from a study of graft-versus-host responses after intestinal transplantation. About the study: Multivisceral, liver-intestinal, or isolated intestinal transplants were given to recipients. Study-wide results and caveats: Where graft-donor T cell macrochimerism was present, patients had high graft-versus-host to host-versus-graft clonal ratios in allografts. GvH clones appeared in recipient marrow, some first in ileum or blood.

Turning to this clone: No antigen is known for it.

The CDR3 consists of 18 residues. Germline V lookup: CDR1 SGHRS, CDR2 YFSETQ. Trimming took off 0 bases at V and 4 bases at J, with 21 bases between the two ends. Clones were sequenced by immunoSEQ multiplex PCR, and TCRdb holds only the in-frame ones, with some missing. The table shows tens of thousands of clones, with approximately 95% occurring only once. Sequencing used unstimulated CD8+ T cells sorted from spleen or lymph node cells, obtained before transplant. The chain uses TRBV5-1 and TRBJ2-3; possibly TRBD1 or TRBD2 for D (5 bases each). The receptor was isolated from a human donor who was the organ donor for an intestinal transplant. The CDR3 loop reads CASSLGQWDGPLADTQYF. The DNA for the CDR3 is TGCGCCAGCAGCTTGGGTCAGTGGGACGGTCCGCTCGCAGATACGCAGTATTTT.